Presented here are 27 T cell receptor beta chains from one specimen sequenced in a study of blood T cells in healthy people across ages. A second PCR of 7 to 11 cycles used a sample-barcoded 5' primer and a J-beta primer mix. TCRdb re-derived calls from the 5' RACE reads in MiXCR, one entry per CDR3 protein. The sample contains 700,000 to 950,000 distinct CDR3 sequences, 43% of which appear only once. The specimen was blood. The receptors were sampled from an older woman in good health.

A word on this clonotype: A much larger clone lies one base from this, so it may be a read error. The chain carries TRBV12-3 or TRBV12-4 and TRBJ2-5; TRBD2 matches 10 bases. This CDR3 has 16 amino acids. Trimming cost V 1 base and J 11 bases; bases outside gene matches: 13. The CDR3 DNA reads TGTGCCAGCAGTTTAGGGGGACTAGCGTTGGGGAATGAGCAGTACTTC. Its translation is CASSLGGLALGNEQYF.

Only one count was recorded for this clonotype. J is TRBJ2-7 and V is TRBV7-8; TRBD2 might be the D (6 bases). Germline V CDR1 and CDR2: SGHVS, FQNEAQ. The CDR3 covers 13 residues. V was cut by 4 bases and J by 5 bases, with 12 bases left in between. The CDR3 sequence is CASSYAGSHEQYF. CDR3 sequence (DNA): TGTGCCAGCAGCTATGCGGGGTCCCACGAGCAGTACTTC.

This clonotype has only a few counts. V is TRBV7-2 and J is TRBJ2-2; 9 bases fit TRBD1. After removal of 6 bases from V and 5 bases from J, the junction contained 7 bases not matched to a gene. Germline V gene lookup returns CDR1 SGHTA and CDR2 FQGNSA. The CDR3 totals 15 residues. Written as DNA, the CDR3 is TGTGCCAGCAGGTCCGGGACAGGGAGAACCGGGGAGCTGTTTTTT. It is translated as CASRSGTGRTGELFF.

The V and J genes are TRBV29-1 and TRBJ2-5, with TRBD2 matching 12 bases. The junction had 16 bases not matched to a gene; V was cut back by 3 bases and J by 11 bases. Germline values: CDR1 SQVTM, CDR2 ANQGSEA. The CDR3 runs to 16 residues. The CDR3 region has the DNA TGCAGCGTTGACCCCCGACTAGCGGGAGACTACAATGAGCAGTACTTC. Protein: CSVDPRLAGDYNEQYF.

This clonotype has more than one count but fewer than ten. V is TRBV6-4 and J is TRBJ2-3; a possible D gene is TRBD2 (6 bases). Germline CDR1 MRHNA, CDR2 SNTAGT. V was clipped by 8 bases and J by 5 bases, with 14 bases between them. The CDR3 consists of 13 residues. The DNA of the CDR3 is TGTGCCAGCGGACGGGAGATGGAAGATACGCAGTATTTT. This sequence encodes CASGREMEDTQYF.

Only a few counts were recorded for this clonotype. CDR3 sequence reads: CASSRDGPMYGYTF. CDR3 coding DNA: TGTGCCAGCAGCCGCGACGGGCCTATGTATGGCTACACCTTC. The chain has TRBV3-1 and TRBJ1-2; D remains unclear. V gave up 4 bases and J gave up 5 bases, with 14 bases separating them. The CDR3 is made up of 14 amino acids. In germline, CDR1 is LGHDT, CDR2 YNNKEL (reference sequence).

This clonotype was recorded a few times. The chain joins TRBV20-1 to TRBJ2-1; 15 positions match TRBD2. The CDR3 has 18 amino acids. Germline lookup yields CDR1 DFQATT and CDR2 SNEGSKA (reference sequence). V was pared by 3 bases and J by 2 bases, with 8 bases of the junction left unmatched. In DNA, the CDR3 is TGCAGTGCTAGTCACGGACTAGCGGGAGGGGAGACCTACAATGAGCAGTTCTTC. Translation: CSASHGLAGGETYNEQFF.

This clonotype was picked up many times. The chain uses TRBV9 and TRBJ2-7; D call uncertain. CDR1 is SGDLS and CDR2 is YYNGEE in the germline V gene. V was clipped by 3 bases and J by 4 bases, with 14 bases between them. The CDR3 is 14 residues long. The CDR3 DNA reads as TGTGCCAGCAGCGAGGCCCTATATGATTACGAGCAGTACTTC. It yields the protein CASSEALYDYEQYF. Filled out from reference TRBV9 and TRBJ2-7, the complete variable domain reads DSGVTQTPKHLITATGQRVTLRCSPRSGDLSVYWYQQSLDQGLQFLIQYYNGEERAKGNILERFSAQQFPDLHSELNLSSLELGDSALYFCASSEALYDYEQYFGPGTRLTVT.

The CDR3: CASRTGQPGYGYTF. The CDR3 region has the DNA TGTGCCAGCAGGACGGGACAGCCAGGCTATGGCTACACCTTC. The chain carries TRBV6-2 or TRBV6-3 and TRBJ1-2; 7 bases are a match to TRBD1. The CDR3 contains 14 residues. V gave up 6 bases and J gave up 4 bases; unmatched junction bases: 8. Germline CDR1 is MNHEY and CDR2 is SVGEGT.

This clonotype was found many times. V gene TRBV4-2 combines with J gene TRBJ2-5; tentatively, D is TRBD2 (5 bases). Per the germline V gene, CDR1 is LGHNA and CDR2 is YNFKEQ. Trimming left V 0 bases short and J 5 bases short, with 10 bases between. This CDR3 is 14 amino acids long. This CDR3 is CASSQENRGETQYF. CDR3 in DNA: TGTGCCAGCAGCCAAGAAAATCGAGGGGAGACCCAGTACTTC.

V gene TRBV12-3 or TRBV12-4 combines with J gene TRBJ1-2, with 9 bases identical to TRBD1. This CDR3 has 13 amino acids. V lost 3 bases, J lost 8 bases, and 4 bases stayed unmatched. The CDR3 here is CASSLDRGAGYTF. The CDR3 DNA reads TGTGCCAGCAGTTTGGACAGGGGAGCGGGCTACACCTTC.

This chain connects TRBV10-3 to TRBJ1-1; no definite D call. CDR1 and CDR2 from the germline V gene are ENHRY and SYGVKD. This CDR3 contains 16 residues. The V end was cut by 0 bases, the J end by 6 bases, with 17 bases between. The CDR3, as DNA: TGTGCCATCAGTGAGTCCGTCAGCCAAACCGACGCTGAAGCTTTCTTT. Encoded protein: CAISESVSQTDAEAFF.

The rearrangement uses TRBV12-3 or TRBV12-4 and TRBJ1-2; a possible D gene is TRBD1 (5 bases). The V end lost 6 bases, the J end lost 8 bases, and 16 bases lay between the germline ends. CDR3 length: 13 amino acids. CDR3 DNA: TGTGCCAGCAGCCAGGACACCCGAAGAGGCTACACCTTC. Protein sequence: CASSQDTRRGYTF.

This CDR3 reads CSARGVYGYTF. As DNA, the CDR3 is TGCAGCGCCAGGGGAGTCTATGGCTACACCTTC. J is TRBJ1-2 and V is TRBV29-1; perhaps TRBD1 as D (6 bases). Looked up from germline, CDR1 is SQVTM and CDR2 is ANQGSEA. Trimming stripped 7 bases from V and 4 bases from J, with 10 bases between. There are 11 residues in the CDR3.

J is TRBJ2-4 and V is TRBV19; 10 bases map to TRBD1. Germline V gene lookup returns CDR1 LNHDA and CDR2 SQIVND (reference sequence). The CDR3 totals 18 residues. The V gene end was trimmed by 2 bases and the J gene end by 0 bases; junction bases not matched to a gene: 7. The CDR3 nucleotides are TGTGCCAGTAGTATACCCTGGACAGGGGGGATAGCCAAAAACATTCAGTACTTC. Its protein is CASSIPWTGGIAKNIQYF.

The chain carries TRBV2 and TRBJ2-1, with D hard to call. TRBJ2-7 matches the DNA end more closely, so the J call is doubtful. Germline CDR1 is SNHLY and CDR2 is FYNNEI. The CDR3 spans 14 residues. CDR3 residues: CASSGAMAYNEQYF. The CDR3 DNA reads TGTGCCAGCAGTGGTGCAATGGCTTACAATGAGCAGTACTTC.

The rearrangement joins TRBV25-1 to TRBJ1-6, with 7 nucleotides matching TRBD1. The J segment lost 8 bases and the V segment lost 5 bases, leaving 6 bases of the junction unmatched. Germline V gene lookup returns CDR1 MGHDK and CDR2 SYGVNS. The CDR3 consists of 14 residues. CDR3 nucleotides: TGTGCCAGCAGTCTTGACAGGGAATATTCACCCCTCCACTTT. Translated: CASSLDREYSPLHF.

This clonotype was counted only a few times. The chain has TRBV6-5 and TRBJ2-2, with TRBD2 identical over 10 bases. CDR3 length: 19 amino acids. The J segment lost 0 bases and the V segment lost 0 bases, leaving 7 bases of the junction unmatched. Germline V gives CDR1 MNHEY, CDR2 SVGAGI. CDR3 residues: CASSYSLAGALTNTGELFF. As DNA, the CDR3 is TGTGCCAGCAGTTACTCCCTAGCGGGGGCCCTAACGAACACCGGGGAGCTGTTTTTT.

V usage is TRBV7-2 and J usage is TRBJ1-2, with TRBD1 matching over 8 bases. This CDR3 spans 14 amino acids. J lost 8 bases, V lost 7 bases, and 12 bases had no gene match. Germline lookup yields CDR1 SGHTA and CDR2 FQGNSA. CDR3 protein: CASTLTGALLGYTF. DNA of the CDR3: TGTGCCAGCACCTTGACAGGGGCCTTGTTGGGCTACACCTTC.

This clonotype was found once. Germline and junction disagree at one end, which may indicate a read error. The CDR3 sequence is CASSYFGSSTDTQYF. The CDR3 region has the DNA TGCGCCAGCAGTTACTTTGGCAGTAGCACAGATACGCAGTATTTT. The rearrangement joins TRBV6-5 to TRBJ2-3; D is unresolved. The germline V gene encodes CDR1 MNHEY and CDR2 SVGAGI. The CDR3 is made up of 15 amino acids.

This rearrangement joins TRBV25-1 to TRBJ1-2, with D uncertain. This CDR3 is 12 amino acids long. From germline, CDR1 is MGHDK and CDR2 SYGVNS. The V end was cut by 5 bases, the J end by 8 bases, with 12 bases between. CDR3 loop: CASSLRSGGYTF. In DNA form, the CDR3 reads TGTGCCAGCAGTTTGAGGTCGGGGGGCTACACCTTC.

The chain links TRBV28 to TRBJ2-3; 7 bases are a match to TRBD2. This CDR3 has 16 amino acids. V was clipped by 5 bases and J by 5 bases; unmatched bases: 13. CDR1 and CDR2 from the germline V gene are MDHEN and SYDVKM. CDR3 region: CASSPRGAGGGDTQYF. The CDR3 nucleotides read TGTGCCAGCAGTCCCCGAGGGGCTGGGGGGGGAGATACGCAGTATTTT.

The rearrangement links TRBV7-2 to TRBJ2-1, with 8 bases fitting TRBD2. CDR1 is SGHTA, CDR2 FQGNSA, per germline. This CDR3 has 16 residues. J lost 4 bases, V lost 4 bases, and 9 bases had no gene match. CDR3 loop: CASSSPLAGLYNEQFF. CDR3 coding DNA: TGTGCCAGCAGCTCCCCTTTAGCGGGACTTTACAATGAGCAGTTCTTC.

This clonotype has just a few counts. This chain links TRBV12-3 or TRBV12-4 with TRBJ2-5; D possibly corresponds to TRBD1 (8 bases). V was clipped by 5 bases and J by 11 bases, with 24 bases between them. CDR3 length equals 15 residues. CDR3 sequence: CASSPGQGLKGEQYF. The CDR3 DNA follows: TGTGCCAGCAGTCCCGGACAGGGACTAAAGGGGGAGCAGTACTTC.

As regards this clonotype: A much larger clone lies a single base off, so this may be a read error. The V and J genes are TRBV6-6 and TRBJ2-7; D is ambiguous. V was cut by 6 bases and J by 0 bases, with 18 bases left in between. Looked up from germline, CDR1 is MNHNY and CDR2 is SVGAGI (reference sequence). The CDR3 sequence is 16 residues long. This chain's CDR3 is CASSLNSAENSYEQYF. The CDR3 DNA reads TGTGCCAGCAGCCTCAACTCGGCTGAAAACTCCTACGAGCAGTACTTC.

This rearrangement joins TRBV19 to TRBJ2-7, with TRBD2 matching 8 bases. CDR1 is LNHDA and CDR2 is SQIVND in the germline V gene (reference sequence). With V trimmed by 9 bases and J by 3 bases, 7 bases remained unmatched. The CDR3 extends over 13 amino acids. The CDR3 here is CASRSGSGYEQYF. In nucleotides, the CDR3 is TGTGCCAGCAGAAGCGGGAGTGGCTACGAGCAGTACTTC.

This clonotype was seen repeatedly, ten times or more. The chain is built from TRBV4-3 and TRBJ2-4; 9 positions match TRBD2. Germline V lookup: CDR1 LGHNA, CDR2 YSLEER. After removal of 0 bases from V and 10 bases from J, the junction contained 4 bases not matched to a gene. The CDR3 runs to 14 residues. CDR3 DNA: TGCGCCAGCAGCCAAGATAGCCTAGCGGGGATTCAGTACTTC. Translated: CASSQDSLAGIQYF.